This TCR beta chain originates from a study of post-analysis software for immune sequencing data. Looking at the study overall: Recorded disease courses covered relapsing-remitting, secondary progressive and progressive-relapsing multiple sclerosis. Some patients had no subtype annotation.

Incorporated into the TCR beta cDNA libraries were unique molecular identifiers, which served to reduce PCR and sequencing biases. TCRdb re-analysed the PCR reads in MiXCR, keeping a single row per CDR3 protein. The sample includes a few hundred thousand distinct CDR3 sequences, 30% to 40% of them seen just once. This clonotype has a handful of counts. The antigen remains undetermined. Study results and limitations: Controls showed significantly higher normalized Chao1 diversity than did multiple sclerosis patients. There were a few TRBV segments more frequent in patients than controls, and TRBV5-6, TRBV5-1 and TRBV20-1 were among them. Samples made in the same batch grouped tightly together by F measure.

The CDR3 sequence is 18 residues long. The V end was cut by 3 bases, the J end by 7 bases, with 28 bases between. Germline lookup yields CDR1 SGHKS and CDR2 YYEKEE (reference sequence). The source material was blood. The chain is built from TRBV5-5 and TRBJ1-2; possible D gene TRBD1, 5 bases. The TCR sequence derives from a girl under 18 with multiple sclerosis. CDR3 in amino acids: CASSWGQDIGGAFGGYTF. CDR3 in DNA: TGTGCCAGCAGCTGGGGTCAGGATATAGGTGGGGCCTTTGGTGGCTACACCTTC.